Following are 12 T cell receptor beta chains from one sample sequenced in a study of control samples from healthy donors and cancer patients. Clones were read by immunoSEQ multiplex PCR, and TCRdb kept only the in-frame ones, dropping some. The sample comprises 100,000 or so clones, 70% to 80% of which are singletons, and more than 9% rests with the top ten. The specimen was blood. The receptors originated from a woman younger than 45 in good health.

The chain couples TRBV10-3 to TRBJ2-3; D is possibly TRBD1 or TRBD2 (6 bases each). CDR3 length: 14 residues. V was shortened by 7 bases and J by 2 bases, with 13 bases between the two germline ends. The germline gives CDR1 ENHRY, CDR2 SYGVKD. The CDR3 reads CAINQGRHTDTQYF. The CDR3, as DNA: TGTGCCATCAACCAGGGGAGGCACACAGATACGCAGTATTTT.

The CDR3 DNA sequence: TGTGCCAGCAGCTCGGGACAGGGGGCCAACGAGCAGTACTTC. It is translated as CASSSGQGANEQYF. The chain links TRBV11-2 to TRBJ2-7, with TRBD1 identical over 12 bases. Germline CDR1 and CDR2: SGHAT and FQNNGV. J gave up 5 bases and V 4 bases, and 3 bases lay outside the gene matches. This CDR3 region has 14 residues.

The V gene is TRBV29-1, the J gene TRBJ1-2; the D gene is possibly TRBD1 (5 bases). CDR1 is SQVTM and CDR2 is ANQGSEA in the germline V gene. V gave up 3 bases and J gave up 6 bases, with 17 bases separating them. The CDR3 has 14 amino acids. The CDR3, as DNA: TGCAGCGTTGATCTATCCAGGGAGGTCGATGGCTACACCTTC. Translating gives CSVDLSREVDGYTF.

The J gene is TRBJ2-7, the V gene TRBV10-2; possibly TRBD1 for D (6 bases). Looked up from germline, CDR1 is WSHSY and CDR2 is SAAADI. This CDR3 contains 10 residues. Trimming removed 11 bases at V and 6 bases at J, with 11 bases between. CDR3 DNA sequence: TGCGCCGCAGGGACAAGCGAGCAGTACTTC. Translated, it gives CAAGTSEQYF.

The rearrangement joins TRBV5-1 to TRBJ1-2; possibly TRBD1 for D (5 bases). Trimming left V 0 bases short and J 8 bases short, with 14 bases between. The germline gives CDR1 SGHRS, CDR2 YFSETQ. CDR3 length equals 14 residues. The CDR3: CASSLVRGASGYTF. The CDR3 DNA reads as TGCGCCAGCAGCTTGGTTCGCGGGGCAAGCGGCTACACCTTC.

The chain couples TRBV6-2 or TRBV6-3 to TRBJ1-2, with 7 bases matching TRBD1. Losses at the gene ends were 0 bases for V and 7 bases for J; bases not matched to a gene: 14. The CDR3 contains 17 residues. Germline CDR1 reads MNHEY; CDR2 reads SVGEGT. In nucleotides, the CDR3 is TGTGCCAGCAGTTACTCGCCTCAGGGGGTGAATATTCGTGGCTACACCTTC. As protein: CASSYSPQGVNIRGYTF.

This clone was seen just once. This chain uses TRBV5-1 with TRBJ2-2, with 8 bases identical to TRBD1. The CDR3 extends over 15 amino acids. V was pared by 4 bases and J by 7 bases, with 9 bases of the junction left unmatched. CDR1 and CDR2 from the germline V gene are SGHRS and YFSETQ. The CDR3 nucleotides read TGCGCCAGCAGCATTGGACAGGGCAAAGGCGGGGAGCTGTTTTTT. Its protein product is CASSIGQGKGGELFF.

This clone was detected once. This chain connects TRBV30 to TRBJ1-2, with D uncertain. Germline V gene lookup returns CDR1 GTSNPN and CDR2 SVGIG (reference sequence). The CDR3 consists of 12 residues. Trimming removed 4 bases at V and 8 bases at J, with 14 bases between. The CDR3 here is CAWNSRLVGYTF. The CDR3 region has the DNA TGTGCCTGGAATTCTCGACTTGTAGGCTACACCTTC.

This clone appeared a few times. This sequence joins TRBV6-6 and TRBJ2-3; no clear D gene. Germline values: CDR1 MNHNY, CDR2 SVGAGI (reference sequence). CDR3 size: 11 residues. Trimming pared 7 bases from V and 7 bases from J, leaving 9 bases between. The CDR3 spells CASTEIYTQYF. In DNA, the CDR3 is TGTGCCAGCACCGAGATTTATACGCAGTATTTT.

The genes are TRBV7-8 and TRBJ2-1; D perhaps matches TRBD1 (7 bases). The CDR3 is made up of 13 amino acids. V lost 6 bases and J 8 bases, leaving 14 bases between the germline ends. Germline V gene data show CDR1 as SGHVS and CDR2 as FQNEAQ. CDR3 protein: CASSPPRGDEQFF. CDR3 sequence (DNA): TGTGCCAGCAGTCCACCCAGGGGGGATGAGCAGTTCTTC.

The chain combines TRBV5-4 with TRBJ2-7; TRBD1 matches 8 bases. CDR1 and CDR2 (germline): SGHNT, YYREEE (reference sequence). The V and J ends lost 4 bases and 0 bases, in that order; junction bases with no gene match: 3. The CDR3 covers 14 residues. In DNA, the CDR3 is TGTGCCAGCAGCCCTGGACAGGGCTCCTACGAGCAGTACTTC. Residues: CASSPGQGSYEQYF. The whole variable domain, filled in from reference TRBV5-4 and TRBJ2-7, reads ETGVTQSPTHLIKTRGQQVTLRCSSQSGHNTVSWYQQALGQGPQFIFQYYREEENGRGNFPPRFSGLQFPNYSSELNVNALELDDSALYLCASSPGQGSYEQYFGPGTRLTVT.

This rearrangement joins TRBV4-2 to TRBJ2-1; 9 bases are shared with TRBD2. Germline V CDR1 and CDR2: LGHNA, YNFKEQ. V trimming: 0 bases; J trimming: 5 bases; junction bases outside the gene matches: 5. This CDR3 is built from 16 residues. DNA of the CDR3: TGTGCCAGCAGCCAAGATCGGTCTAGCGGGAACAATGAGCAGTTCTTC. This encodes CASSQDRSSGNNEQFF.